This T cell receptor (beta chain) was sequenced for a study of blood T cell repertoires in COVID-19. Looking at the study overall: Whether acute or convalescent, the COVID-19 samples came from the United States, Italy and Spain. Sources were T cells, B-cell-depleted T cells, or PBMCs; the material itself was cDNA or gDNA.

CDR1 and CDR2 from the germline V gene are MDHEN and SYDVKM. The CDR3 consists of 12 residues. The repertoire was sequenced with immunoSEQ multiplex PCR; TCRdb's copy has only in-frame clones and lacks some. This sample has roughly 190,000 clones, with 80% to 90% found just once. This clone showed up just a few times. The junction and the germline gene differ at one end; a read error may be behind it. This sequence was found in a man aged 25-45 years with acute or convalescent COVID-19. The chain uses TRBV28 and TRBJ1-2; no clear D gene. Specimen: peripheral blood. CDR3 sequence (DNA): TGTGCCAGCAAGTTAGACATAAATGGTTACACCTTC. Amino acids: CASKLDINGYTF.